The rows below give T cell receptor beta chains drawn from one sample of a study of T cells in localized non-small cell lung cancer. Some clones are missing from TCRdb's copy, which holds only in-frame ones; the method was immunoSEQ multiplex PCR. The sample consists of 900 to 1,200 clones, about 20% of them appearing once. Sequenced material: normal lung tissue next to the tumor, taken before any cancer treatment. Receptors were obtained from a man aged 35 to 69 with stage II lung adenocarcinoma. CDR3s include the opening cysteine and the closing phenylalanine or tryptophan. D genes are given only for firm matches. Only some rows state a clone size, as once, few, many or a class for expanded clones.

cdr3_nt: TGTGCCAGCACCGAGGTCAGGGACCACGAGCAGTACTTC; cdr3_aa: CASTEVRDHEQYF; j_call: TRBJ2-7; v_call: TRBV6-8; d_call: -; clone_size: few
cdr3_nt: TGTGCCAGTAGTTGGGGCAGAGGGAACTATGGCTACACCTTC; cdr3_aa: CASSWGRGNYGYTF; j_call: TRBJ1-2; v_call: TRBV19; d_call: -; clone_size: -
cdr3_nt: TGCGCCAGCAGCCAAGTGGTAGCCACGGCCTACGAGCAGTACTTC; cdr3_aa: CASSQVVATAYEQYF; j_call: TRBJ2-7; v_call: TRBV4-1; d_call: -; clone_size: few
cdr3_nt: TGTGCCAGCAGCTTCCCGGGACAGGGGCATTCCGGGGAGCTGTTTTTT; cdr3_aa: CASSFPGQGHSGELFF; j_call: TRBJ2-2; v_call: TRBV11-3; d_call: TRBD1; clone_size: few
cdr3_nt: TGTGCCAGCAGCTTAGACAGGGAGCGGCCCCAGCATTTT; cdr3_aa: CASSLDRERPQHF; j_call: TRBJ1-5; v_call: TRBV6-8; d_call: TRBD1; clone_size: -
cdr3_nt: TGTGCCAGCCCCCGTGTCCAGGGAGAGCTCGAGCAGTACTTC; cdr3_aa: CASPRVQGELEQYF; j_call: TRBJ2-7; v_call: TRBV12-5; d_call: -; clone_size: few
cdr3_nt: TGTGCCAGCAGCCGGGGGGGGATCTCCTCCTACGAGCAGTACTTC; cdr3_aa: CASSRGGISSYEQYF; j_call: TRBJ2-7; v_call: TRBV11-3; d_call: TRBD2; clone_size: large
cdr3_nt: TGTGCCACCAGCAGGGTGACGGGGAACTATGGCTACACCTTC; cdr3_aa: CATSRVTGNYGYTF; j_call: TRBJ1-2; v_call: TRBV15; d_call: -; clone_size: few
cdr3_nt: TGTGCCAGCAGCCCCGGGGTAGCGGGAATGGCCGGGGAGCTGTTTTTT; cdr3_aa: CASSPGVAGMAGELFF; j_call: TRBJ2-2; v_call: TRBV11-3; d_call: TRBD2; clone_size: -
cdr3_nt: TGTGCCAGCAGCTTAGTTTTCGGGGGAGGGCGTGAGACCCAGTACTTC; cdr3_aa: CASSLVFGGGRETQYF; j_call: TRBJ2-5; v_call: TRBV11-3; d_call: TRBD2; clone_size: few
cdr3_nt: TGTGCCTGGAGTACTAACTACGAGCAGTACTTC; cdr3_aa: CAWSTNYEQYF; j_call: TRBJ2-7; v_call: TRBV30; d_call: -; clone_size: -
cdr3_nt: TGTGCCAGCAGCGTAGGGCAGACGAACACCGGGGAGCTGTTTTTT; cdr3_aa: CASSVGQTNTGELFF; j_call: TRBJ2-2; v_call: TRBV9; d_call: -; clone_size: -
cdr3_nt: TGTGCCAGTAGTTCACCGGACAGGGGAAAGACTGAAGCTTTCTTT; cdr3_aa: CASSSPDRGKTEAFF; j_call: TRBJ1-1; v_call: TRBV19; d_call: TRBD1; clone_size: few
cdr3_nt: TGCGCCAGCAGCCAAGATCACAGCTCTGGGGCCAACGTCCTGACTTTC; cdr3_aa: CASSQDHSSGANVLTF; j_call: TRBJ2-6; v_call: TRBV4-1; d_call: -; clone_size: few
cdr3_nt: TGTGCCAGCGGGAAGACAGGACAGAAAAAAAACACTGAAGCTTTCTTT; cdr3_aa: CASGKTGQKKNTEAFF; j_call: TRBJ1-1; v_call: TRBV12-5; d_call: -; clone_size: few
cdr3_nt: TGTGCCAGCAGTTACCGGCCCGACACCGGGGAGCTGTTTTTT; cdr3_aa: CASSYRPDTGELFF; j_call: TRBJ2-2; v_call: TRBV6-8; d_call: -; clone_size: few
cdr3_nt: TGTGCCAGCAGCTCCCGACTAGCGGGAGCGGGGGATACGCAGTATTTT; cdr3_aa: CASSSRLAGAGDTQYF; j_call: TRBJ2-3; v_call: TRBV11-3; d_call: TRBD2; clone_size: medium-sized
cdr3_nt: TGTGCCAGCAGCTTGGGTCAGGGACCTCGAGGCCATGGCTACACCTTC; cdr3_aa: CASSLGQGPRGHGYTF; j_call: TRBJ1-2; v_call: TRBV11-3; d_call: -; clone_size: -
cdr3_nt: TGTGCCAGCTCACCACGGGACTCCGCCGGGCAGCCCCAGCATTTT; cdr3_aa: CASSPRDSAGQPQHF; j_call: TRBJ1-5; v_call: TRBV18; d_call: -; clone_size: -
cdr3_nt: TGTGCCAGCAGTGAAGGGGATATAAGCAATCAGCCCCAGCATTTT; cdr3_aa: CASSEGDISNQPQHF; j_call: TRBJ1-5; v_call: TRBV6-7; d_call: -; clone_size: -
cdr3_nt: TGTGCCAGCGAGCGGGAGTCAGCTGGGGAGCAGTACTTC; cdr3_aa: CASERESAGEQYF; j_call: TRBJ2-7; v_call: TRBV6-8; d_call: TRBD2; clone_size: few
cdr3_nt: TGCGCCAGCAGCTTGGCGTCCAACACTGAAGCTTTCTTT; cdr3_aa: CASSLASNTEAFF; j_call: TRBJ1-1; v_call: TRBV23-1; d_call: -; clone_size: once
cdr3_nt: TGTGCCAGATCACGAGAGGAGGACTATGGCTACACCTTC; cdr3_aa: CARSREEDYGYTF; j_call: TRBJ1-2; v_call: TRBV9; d_call: -; clone_size: few
cdr3_nt: TGTGCCAGCTCACCAGGGGTAGCGGGAAGTAATGAGCAGTTCTTC; cdr3_aa: CASSPGVAGSNEQFF; j_call: TRBJ2-1; v_call: TRBV18; d_call: TRBD2; clone_size: -
cdr3_nt: TGTGCCAGCAGTTACTTAGGGGACGGGGAATTCTTC; cdr3_aa: CASSYLGDGEFF; j_call: TRBJ2-1; v_call: TRBV6-8; d_call: -; clone_size: -
cdr3_nt: TGTGCCAGCAGCTTAGGTAGTAATATGAACACTGAAGCTTTCTTT; cdr3_aa: CASSLGSNMNTEAFF; j_call: TRBJ1-1; v_call: TRBV11-3; d_call: -; clone_size: medium-sized
cdr3_nt: TGTGCCAGCTCCCGAACAGTCATGAACACTGAAGCTTTCTTT; cdr3_aa: CASSRTVMNTEAFF; j_call: TRBJ1-1; v_call: TRBV6-8; d_call: -; clone_size: large
cdr3_nt: TGTGCCAGCAGTACCCCCGACCGGTTACTCGAGACCCAGTACTTC; cdr3_aa: CASSTPDRLLETQYF; j_call: TRBJ2-5; v_call: TRBV11-3; d_call: -; clone_size: -
cdr3_nt: TGTGCCAGTAGTAACGGTTGGGGCACTGAAGCTTTCTTT; cdr3_aa: CASSNGWGTEAFF; j_call: TRBJ1-1; v_call: TRBV19; d_call: -; clone_size: few
cdr3_nt: TGTGCCTGGACGCTAGCGGGAGGGCCTTTCAGCGAGGGCGAGCAGTACTTC; cdr3_aa: CAWTLAGGPFSEGEQYF; j_call: TRBJ2-7; v_call: TRBV30; d_call: TRBD2; clone_size: -
cdr3_nt: TGTGCCAGCAGCATGCCGGGGAGGGAGACCCAGTACTTC; cdr3_aa: CASSMPGRETQYF; j_call: TRBJ2-5; v_call: TRBV25-1; d_call: -; clone_size: few
cdr3_nt: TGTGCCAGCAGGGCCCGGACAGGGGCCAACGTCCTGACTTTC; cdr3_aa: CASRARTGANVLTF; j_call: TRBJ2-6; v_call: TRBV9; d_call: -; clone_size: -
cdr3_nt: TGTGCCAGCAGCTTTGGTGTGGGAGGTTCACCCCTCCACTTT; cdr3_aa: CASSFGVGGSPLHF; j_call: TRBJ1-6; v_call: TRBV11-3; d_call: -; clone_size: medium-sized